This T cell receptor (beta chain) was sequenced during a study of blood T cell repertoires in COVID-19. As for the study in general: There were acute and convalescent COVID-19 samples, and they came from the United States, Italy and Spain. PBMCs, B-cell-depleted T cells, or T cells were the source of the cDNA or gDNA that made up the material.

Germline CDR1 is SGHDT and CDR2 is YYEEEE. The CDR3 is 17 amino acids. Trimming took off 1 base at V and 0 bases at J, with 15 bases between the two ends. Sequenced by immunoSEQ multiplex PCR; TCRdb stores in-frame clones only, minus some. Here the sample spans roughly 68,000 clones, over 75% being singletons. The Seattle patients, enrolled during active infection, were followed longitudinally. Sequenced: peripheral blood. The rearrangement links TRBV5-6 to TRBJ2-3; D unresolved. The receptor was derived from a man in his forties or fifties with COVID-19, enrolled during active disease. The CDR3 nucleotides read TGTGCCAGCAGCTTGATGGGTGGGCCTTCTAGCACAGATACGCAGTATTTT. It is translated as CASSLMGGPSSTDTQYF.